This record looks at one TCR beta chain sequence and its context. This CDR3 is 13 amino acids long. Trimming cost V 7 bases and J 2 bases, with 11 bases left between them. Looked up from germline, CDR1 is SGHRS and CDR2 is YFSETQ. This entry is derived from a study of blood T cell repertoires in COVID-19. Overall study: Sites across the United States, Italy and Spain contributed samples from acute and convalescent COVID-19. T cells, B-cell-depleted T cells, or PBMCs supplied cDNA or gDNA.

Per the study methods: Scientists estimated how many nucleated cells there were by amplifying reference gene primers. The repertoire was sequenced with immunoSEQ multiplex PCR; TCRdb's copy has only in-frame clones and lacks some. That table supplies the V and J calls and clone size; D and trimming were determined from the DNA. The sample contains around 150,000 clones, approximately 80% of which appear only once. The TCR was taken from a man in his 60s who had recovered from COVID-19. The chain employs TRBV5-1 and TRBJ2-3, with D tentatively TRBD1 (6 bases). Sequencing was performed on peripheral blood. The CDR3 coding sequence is TGCGCCAGCGCGACAGGTTACACAGATACGCAGTATTTT. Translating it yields CASATGYTDTQYF.